These 20 T cell receptor beta chains originate from one sample sequenced in a study of neoadjuvant anti-PD-1 for oral cavity cancer. Libraries were prepared by immunoSEQ multiplex PCR; TCRdb keeps only in-frame clonotypes and omits some of them. Counted here are 11,000 to 15,000 clones, 70% occurring once; the ten biggest clones make up 2.1%. Sequenced material: PBMCs, taken before nivolumab (anti-PD-1) treatment. The receptors here all came from a person between 35 and 79 years old with oral cavity squamous cell carcinoma.

V usage is TRBV2 and J usage is TRBJ1-5; 7 bases align to TRBD1. V lost 3 bases, J lost 9 bases, and 11 bases stayed unmatched. Germline V gene sequence: CDR1 SNHLY, CDR2 FYNNEI. The CDR3 is made up of 15 amino acids. The CDR3 spells CASSERGPGRGPQHF. For the CDR3, the DNA is TGTGCCAGCAGTGAGAGGGGGCCTGGTCGGGGGCCCCAGCATTTT.

This clone was recorded a few times. This rearrangement joins TRBV6-5 to TRBJ1-2; TRBD1 might be the D (5 bases). The CDR3 has 13 amino acids. Trimming shortened V by 8 bases and J by 4 bases, and 14 bases separated the two germline ends. CDR1 and CDR2 from the germline V gene are MNHEY and SVGAGI. In nucleotides, the CDR3 is TGTGCCAGCGGAATGGGGACGCGCTATGGCTACACCTTC. This encodes CASGMGTRYGYTF.

V is TRBV5-6 and J is TRBJ1-2, with D possibly being TRBD1 (6 bases). The CDR3 spans 14 residues. Trimming stripped 2 bases from V and 2 bases from J, with 10 bases between. Germline CDR1 SGHDT, CDR2 YYEEEE. This CDR3 reads CASSLGGRNYGYTF. CDR3 sequence (DNA): TGTGCCAGCAGCTTAGGGGGGCGGAACTATGGCTACACCTTC.

The V gene is TRBV28, the J gene TRBJ1-2; 8 bases fit TRBD1. Germline loops: CDR1 MDHEN, CDR2 SYDVKM. V trimming: 7 bases; J trimming: 7 bases; junction bases outside the gene matches: 14. The CDR3 is 15 amino acids. The CDR3 bases are TGTGCCAGCACCACTCCACAGGGGGTAGATGGTGGCTACACCTTC. Translating gives CASTTPQGVDGGYTF.

The chain employs TRBV5-6 and TRBJ1-2; maybe TRBD1 (5 bases). This CDR3 has 14 residues. Germline CDR1 reads SGHDT; CDR2 reads YYEEEE. V lost 4 bases and J lost 2, with 12 bases in between. CDR3 protein: CASSPWAGNYGYTF. The CDR3 DNA reads TGTGCCAGCAGCCCCTGGGCAGGGAACTATGGCTACACCTTC.

This CDR3 is CASSRQTNSPLHF. Written as DNA, the CDR3 is TGTGCCAGCAGCCGACAGACAAATTCACCCCTCCACTTT. The chain employs TRBV6-5 and TRBJ1-6; perhaps TRBD1 as D (5 bases). This CDR3 has 13 amino acids. Trimming shortened V by 6 bases and J by 7 bases, and 10 bases separated the two germline ends. Germline-derived CDR1 and CDR2 are MNHEY and SVGAGI.

This chain connects TRBV19 to TRBJ2-2, with 7 bases aligning to TRBD2. The CDR3 is 16 residues long. Trimming cost V 8 bases and J 6 bases; bases outside gene matches: 15. The V gene's germline CDR1 is LNHDA and CDR2 SQIVND (reference sequence). The CDR3 sequence: CASRLGGTGMAGELFF. CDR3 sequence (DNA): TGTGCCAGTCGGCTCGGGGGGACGGGTATGGCCGGGGAGCTGTTTTTT.

J is TRBJ2-5 and V is TRBV7-2; the match to TRBD2 covers 15 bases. The CDR3 extends over 17 amino acids. The germline V gene encodes CDR1 SGHTA and CDR2 FQGNSA. J was trimmed by 2 bases and V by 2 bases; bases with no gene match: 3. The CDR3 nucleotides read TGTGCCAGCAGCTTACCTGGACTAGCGGGGGGGCAAGAGACCCAGTACTTC. Translated: CASSLPGLAGGQETQYF.

The chain couples TRBV5-6 to TRBJ1-1; D unresolved. CDR3 length equals 14 residues. The germline V gene has CDR1 SGHDT and CDR2 YYEEEE. V lost 4 bases and J lost 5, with 15 bases in between. The CDR3 DNA is TGTGCCAGCAGCAGACTCCTTAAGGATACTGAAGCTTTCTTT. This encodes CASSRLLKDTEAFF.

This clone came up a few times. V and J are TRBV10-1 and TRBJ2-7; TRBD2 matches 7 bases. From germline, CDR1 is WNHNN and CDR2 SYGVQD (reference sequence). V trimming: 2 bases; J trimming: 0 bases; junction bases outside the gene matches: 7. The CDR3 runs 16 residues. CDR3 nucleotide sequence: TGCGCCAGCAGTGAGAAGAGCGGGGTAACCTCCTACGAGCAGTACTTC. This sequence encodes CASSEKSGVTSYEQYF.

CDR3 coding DNA: TGTGCCAGCCGACCTCTAGCGGGATATGAGCAGTTCTTC. Its translation: CASRPLAGYEQFF. V and J are TRBV27 and TRBJ2-1, with 9 nucleotides matching TRBD2. The CDR3 has 13 amino acids. J lost 8 bases, V lost 8 bases, and 7 bases had no gene match. CDR1 and CDR2 (germline): MNHEY, SMNVEV (reference sequence).

This chain joins TRBV10-2 and TRBJ1-5, with no clear D. Germline CDR1 reads WSHSY; CDR2 reads SAAADI. The ends were cut back, 3 bases at V and 4 bases at J, with 7 bases in the middle. The CDR3 sequence is 13 residues long. CDR3 in amino acids: CASSDSTNQPQHF. The CDR3 DNA sequence: TGCGCCAGCAGTGATTCTACAAATCAGCCCCAGCATTTT.

The V call is TRBV6-1, the J call TRBJ2-7; D remains ambiguous. This CDR3 spans 15 amino acids. Germline-derived CDR1 and CDR2 are MNHNS and SASEGT. Trimming left V 1 base short and J 1 base short, with 11 bases between. The DNA of the CDR3 is TGTGCCAGCAGTGAAGGATGGGGAAGTTCCTACGAGCAGTACTTC. The encoded protein is CASSEGWGSSYEQYF.

In this sample, this clone turned up a few times. The V call is TRBV4-1, the J call TRBJ2-2; 11 bases line up with TRBD2. The germline gives CDR1 MGHRA, CDR2 YSYEKL. J gave up 4 bases and V 3 bases, and 10 bases lay outside the gene matches. The CDR3 contains 18 residues. The CDR3: CASSHLRLAGYSTGELFF. CDR3 coding DNA: TGCGCCAGCAGCCATTTAAGACTAGCGGGGTATAGCACCGGGGAGCTGTTTTTT.

The gene calls are TRBV11-2 and TRBJ1-2; D call uncertain. V gave up 4 bases and J gave up 2 bases, with 11 bases separating them. The CDR3 is 14 residues long. In germline, CDR1 is SGHAT, CDR2 FQNNGV. CDR3 residues: CASSSQNVNYGYTF. CDR3 bases: TGTGCCAGCAGCTCACAGAATGTAAACTATGGCTACACCTTC.

This rearrangement joins TRBV13 to TRBJ2-3; TRBD2 matches 10 bases. Germline lookup yields CDR1 PRHDT and CDR2 FYEKMQ (reference sequence). The CDR3 is made up of 17 amino acids. V lost 2 bases, J lost 2 bases, and 7 bases stayed unmatched. CDR3 bases: TGTGCCAGCAGCTTAATTAGCGGGGGGATACTCACAGATACGCAGTATTTT. Protein: CASSLISGGILTDTQYF.

As DNA, the CDR3 is TGTGCCAGCAGACAGTCGGGCGGTGCGAACACCGGGGAGCTGTTTTTT. Protein product: CASRQSGGANTGELFF. The genes are TRBV27 and TRBJ2-2, with unresolved D. V lost 6 bases and J lost 0, with 14 bases in between. CDR1 is MNHEY and CDR2 is SMNVEV in the germline V gene (reference sequence). The CDR3 loop spans 16 amino acids.

The chain links TRBV29-1 to TRBJ2-2; tentative D call: TRBD1 (5 bases). The V gene lost 7 bases and the J gene lost 9 bases, with 12 bases spanning the gap. The CDR3 is 11 residues long. CDR1 and CDR2 from the germline V gene are SQVTM and ANQGSEA. The CDR3 sequence: CSALQVRELFF. The CDR3 DNA sequence: TGCAGCGCCTTACAGGTCCGGGAGCTGTTTTTT.

The sample holds a few counts of this clone. The chain has TRBV19 and TRBJ2-5, with D uncertain. Germline loops: CDR1 LNHDA, CDR2 SQIVND (reference sequence). This CDR3 region has 14 residues. Between the trimmed V and J ends, which lost 3 bases and 2 bases, there was a span of 10 bases. The CDR3 reads CASSIPLRQETQYF. CDR3 sequence (DNA): TGTGCCAGTAGTATCCCCCTTAGGCAAGAGACCCAGTACTTC.

This clone was seen just once. The chain uses TRBV5-1 and TRBJ2-3; D is possibly TRBD1 (6 bases). V lost 0 bases and J lost 4, with 12 bases in between. Germline V gene data show CDR1 as SGHRS and CDR2 as YFSETQ. The CDR3 length is 15 residues. The DNA of the CDR3 is TGCGCCAGCAGCTTGGACAGGGAATGGGCAGATACGCAGTATTTT. Its protein product is CASSLDREWADTQYF.